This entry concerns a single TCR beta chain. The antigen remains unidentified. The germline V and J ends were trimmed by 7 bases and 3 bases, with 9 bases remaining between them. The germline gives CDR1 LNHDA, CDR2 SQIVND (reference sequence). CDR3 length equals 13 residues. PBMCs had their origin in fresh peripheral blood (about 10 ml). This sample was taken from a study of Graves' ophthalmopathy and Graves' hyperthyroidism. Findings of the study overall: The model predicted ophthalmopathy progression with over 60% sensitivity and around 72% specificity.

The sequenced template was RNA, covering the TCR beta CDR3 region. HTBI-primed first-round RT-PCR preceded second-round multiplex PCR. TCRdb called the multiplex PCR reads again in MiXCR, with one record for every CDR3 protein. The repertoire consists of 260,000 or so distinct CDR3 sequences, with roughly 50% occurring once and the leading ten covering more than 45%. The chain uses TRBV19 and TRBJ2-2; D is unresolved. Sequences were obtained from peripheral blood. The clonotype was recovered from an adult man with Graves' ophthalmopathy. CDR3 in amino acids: CASMATYTGELFF. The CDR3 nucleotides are TGTGCCAGTATGGCCACCTACACCGGGGAGCTGTTTTTT.